Listed here are 18 T cell receptor beta chains from one sample, sequenced in a study of cytomegalovirus exposure and HLA in healthy donors. The PCR used 60 Vbeta and 13 Jbeta primers. Generated by immunoSEQ multiplex PCR, the TCRdb table keeps only in-frame clones and is missing some. Altogether some 130,000 clones are present, nearly 80% being singletons, with the ten largest covering around 2.2%. Sample: PBMCs. The source of these receptors is a man aged 30-40 years in good health and CMV-seronegative.

This chain uses TRBV6-6 with TRBJ2-3, with D maybe TRBD1 (6 bases). Between the trimmed V and J ends, which lost 11 bases and 1 base, there was a span of 13 bases. CDR1 MNHNY and CDR2 SVGAGI come from the germline V gene (reference sequence). The CDR3 consists of 13 residues. This chain's CDR3 is CASNRVGTDTQYF. As DNA, the CDR3 is TGTGCCTCAAACAGGGTCGGCACAGATACGCAGTATTTT.

The rearrangement uses TRBV10-3 and TRBJ2-3, with 10 positions matching TRBD2. The CDR3 covers 15 residues. The V and J ends lost 6 bases and 2 bases, in that order; junction bases with no gene match: 5. Germline CDR1 reads ENHRY; CDR2 reads SYGVKD. The CDR3 loop reads CAIRELAGYTDTQYF. In DNA form, the CDR3 reads TGTGCCATCAGGGAACTAGCGGGGTACACAGATACGCAGTATTTT.

The chain joins TRBV20-1 to TRBJ1-4; unclear D gene. Between the trimmed V and J ends, which lost 6 bases and 10 bases, there was a span of 9 bases. Germline CDR1 and CDR2: DFQATT and SNEGSKA (reference sequence). The CDR3 totals 10 residues. In nucleotides, the CDR3 is TGCAGTGCCCGGACTGTAAAACTGTTTTTT. This gives the protein CSARTVKLFF.

The chain links TRBV7-9 to TRBJ2-7; 9 bases map to TRBD1. CDR3 length equals 16 residues. Germline loops: CDR1 SEHNR, CDR2 FQNEAQ (reference sequence). J lost 4 bases, V lost 6 bases, and 13 bases had no gene match. CDR3 sequence (DNA): TGTGCCAGCAGACCCCGTACAGGGACAGGGAGGTACGAGCAGTACTTC. This sequence encodes CASRPRTGTGRYEQYF.

The J gene is TRBJ2-4, the V gene TRBV6-1; 7 bases fit TRBD1. V was pared by 0 bases and J by 9 bases, with 11 bases of the junction left unmatched. The CDR3 runs 16 residues. Germline assignment: CDR1 MNHNS and CDR2 SASEGT. The CDR3 reads CASSEAPGHSGGIQYF. In DNA, the CDR3 is TGTGCCAGCAGTGAAGCGCCAGGGCACTCAGGGGGCATTCAGTACTTC.

The V and J genes are TRBV4-1 and TRBJ2-7; 10 nucleotides match TRBD2. CDR1 and CDR2 (germline): MGHRA, YSYEKL. The V and J ends lost 3 bases and 3 bases, in that order; junction bases with no gene match: 8. This CDR3 comprises 16 residues. The CDR3 loop is CASSQDPRTSGYEQYF. In nucleotides, the CDR3 is TGCGCCAGCAGCCAGGACCCCCGGACTAGCGGCTACGAGCAGTACTTC.

This chain joins TRBV7-9 and TRBJ2-1, with TRBD1 matching 8 bases. Germline-derived CDR1 and CDR2 are SEHNR and FQNEAQ (reference sequence). This CDR3 spans 14 amino acids. The V gene end was trimmed by 4 bases and the J gene end by 8 bases; junction bases not matched to a gene: 7. The CDR3 coding sequence is TGTGCCAGCAGCTCAGGACAGGGTGGTTATGAGCAGTTCTTC. Translating it yields CASSSGQGGYEQFF.

V gene TRBV18 combines with J gene TRBJ2-3; weak D call: TRBD1 (6 bases). The CDR3 covers 15 residues. V lost 2 bases and J 2 bases, leaving 11 bases between the germline ends. Germline V CDR1 and CDR2: KGHSH, LQKENI. The CDR3 DNA reads TGTGCCAGCTCACCAGCGCAGGGGATCACAGATACGCAGTATTTT. It translates to CASSPAQGITDTQYF.

This chain connects TRBV4-1 to TRBJ2-3, with D perhaps matching TRBD2 (5 bases). Per germline, CDR1 MGHRA and CDR2 YSYEKL. Trimming stripped 0 bases from V and 1 base from J, with 11 bases between. This CDR3 is built from 16 residues. The CDR3 loop reads CASSQDLPGGTDTQYF. The CDR3 nucleotides are TGCGCCAGCAGCCAAGATCTTCCCGGGGGCACAGATACGCAGTATTTT.

The rearrangement uses TRBV7-8 and TRBJ2-6; D gene uncertain. Germline V gives CDR1 SGHVS, CDR2 FQNEAQ. Trimming took off 4 bases at V and 0 bases at J, with 16 bases between the two ends. The CDR3 is 18 amino acids. The DNA of the CDR3 is TGTGCCAGCAGCTCCCGCTTGCGCCTATTCTCTGGGGCCAACGTCCTGACTTTC. Protein sequence: CASSSRLRLFSGANVLTF.

V is TRBV28 and J is TRBJ2-7, with TRBD2 identical over 8 bases. Per the germline V gene, CDR1 is MDHEN and CDR2 is SYDVKM. Germline trimming cut 6 bases from V and 4 bases from J; bases unmatched to any gene: 2. The CDR3 contains 12 residues. CDR3 DNA: TGTGCCAGCAGGAGCGGGAGTTACGAGCAGTACTTC. Translation: CASRSGSYEQYF.

The genes are TRBV28 and TRBJ1-1, with D possibly TRBD1 on 6 matching bases. The CDR3 is 14 residues long. The germline gives CDR1 MDHEN, CDR2 SYDVKM. With 3 bases removed from V and 4 bases from J, the gap between germline ends came to 12 bases. The CDR3 DNA is TGTGCCAGCAGTTTTCGGGGGGCGCGCACTGAAGCTTTCTTT. Residues: CASSFRGARTEAFF.

The genes are TRBV9 and TRBJ1-2; no definite D call. Trimming took off 2 bases at V and 0 bases at J, with 8 bases between the two ends. The CDR3 has 14 residues. CDR1 and CDR2 from the germline V gene are SGDLS and YYNGEE. CDR3 protein: CASSVGGANYGYTF. In nucleotides, the CDR3 is TGTGCCAGCAGCGTCGGCGGAGCTAACTATGGCTACACCTTC. The whole variable domain, remainder taken from reference TRBV9 and TRBJ1-2, is DSGVTQTPKHLITATGQRVTLRCSPRSGDLSVYWYQQSLDQGLQFLIQYYNGEERAKGNILERFSAQQFPDLHSELNLSSLELGDSALYFCASSVGGANYGYTFGSGTRLTVV.

The rearrangement links TRBV27 to TRBJ2-7; TRBD1 might be the D (5 bases). CDR3 size: 15 residues. V lost 6 bases and J lost 0, with 15 bases in between. Germline V gene lookup returns CDR1 MNHEY and CDR2 SMNVEV (reference sequence). The CDR3 DNA is TGTGCCAGCAGGAGACTTACCGGACACTCCTACGAGCAGTACTTC. It translates to CASRRLTGHSYEQYF.

The chain carries TRBV19 and TRBJ2-5; 8 nucleotides align to TRBD1. CDR1 and CDR2 from the germline V gene are LNHDA and SQIVND (reference sequence). The CDR3 consists of 13 residues. Losses at the gene ends were 4 bases for V and 2 bases for J; bases not matched to a gene: 0. CDR3 sequence: CASSNRGQETQYF. The CDR3 bases are TGTGCCAGTAGTAACAGGGGGCAAGAGACCCAGTACTTC.

The CDR3 DNA is TGTGCCAGCAGCACAACAGGGGGCCGCAACTACGAGCAGTACTTC. As protein: CASSTTGGRNYEQYF. The chain is built from TRBV9 and TRBJ2-7; 9 nucleotides line up with TRBD1. The germline V gene encodes CDR1 SGDLS and CDR2 YYNGEE. The CDR3 sequence is 15 residues long. The V gene end was trimmed by 4 bases and the J gene end by 3 bases; junction bases not matched to a gene: 8.

In DNA, the CDR3 is TGTGCCATCAGCTGGACTAGTGGCCCCCGCAATGAGCAGTTCTTC. Translation gives CAISWTSGPRNEQFF. V is TRBV10-3 and J is TRBJ2-1, with 7 nucleotides matching TRBD2. This CDR3 spans 15 amino acids. Trimming took 6 bases from V and 6 from J; bases not matched to a gene: 11. The germline gives CDR1 ENHRY, CDR2 SYGVKD.

The gene calls are TRBV9 and TRBJ1-5; tentatively, D is TRBD1 (5 bases). The germline CDR1 and CDR2 sequences are SGDLS and YYNGEE. The CDR3 contains 13 residues. V dropped 4 bases and J dropped 10 bases, with 15 bases sitting between them. The CDR3, as DNA: TGTGCCAGCAGCAAACACGGGGGGGATCCCCAGCATTTT. It yields the protein CASSKHGGDPQHF.